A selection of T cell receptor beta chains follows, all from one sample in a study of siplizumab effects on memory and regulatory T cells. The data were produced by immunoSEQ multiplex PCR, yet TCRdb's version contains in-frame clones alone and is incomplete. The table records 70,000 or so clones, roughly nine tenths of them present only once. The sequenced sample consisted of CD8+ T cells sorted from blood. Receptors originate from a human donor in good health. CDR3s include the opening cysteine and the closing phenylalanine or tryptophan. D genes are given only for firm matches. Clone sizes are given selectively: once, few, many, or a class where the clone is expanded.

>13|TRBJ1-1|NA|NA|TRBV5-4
TGTGCCAGCAGCTTGGACAGGGCCATTGAAGCTTTCTTT
CASSLDRAIEAFF
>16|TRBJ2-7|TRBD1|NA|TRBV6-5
TGTGCCAGCAGTTACGGGGTCGGGGACAGAACCTACGAGCAGTACTTC
CASSYGVGDRTYEQYF
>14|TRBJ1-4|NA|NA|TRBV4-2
TGTGCCAGCAGCCAAGATCGGGGGCAGGGTGAACTGTTTTTT
CASSQDRGQGELFF
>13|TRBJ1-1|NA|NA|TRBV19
TGTGCCAGTAGCCAAGGGCGCTTCACTGAAGCTTTCTTT
CASSQGRFTEAFF
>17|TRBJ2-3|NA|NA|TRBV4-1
TGCGCCAGCAGCCAAGTGGGAACAGGGTTTGCGACAGATACGCAGTATTTT
CASSQVGTGFATDTQYF
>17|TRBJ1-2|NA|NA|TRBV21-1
TGTGCCAGCAGCAAATTAAGGAGGTCCTTCTCTAACTATGGCTACACCTTC
CASSKLRRSFSNYGYTF
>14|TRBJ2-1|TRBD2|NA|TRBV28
TGTGCCAGCAGTTTAGCGGGAGGTTACAATGAGCAGTTCTTC
CASSLAGGYNEQFF
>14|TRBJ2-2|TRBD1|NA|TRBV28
TGTGCCAGCAGACAACTTGACAGGGCCGGGGAGCTGTTTTTT
CASRQLDRAGELFF
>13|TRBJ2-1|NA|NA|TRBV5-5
TGTGCCAGCAGCTTGGACGAATGGAATGAGCAGTTCTTC
CASSLDEWNEQFF
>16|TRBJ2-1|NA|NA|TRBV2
TGTGCCAGCTACTCCAGGGACATTGGCTCCTACAATGAGCAGTTCTTC
CASYSRDIGSYNEQFF
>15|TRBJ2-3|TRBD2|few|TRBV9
TGTGCCAGCAGCGTAGGCGGACTAGCATCAGATACGCAGTATTTT
CASSVGGLASDTQYF
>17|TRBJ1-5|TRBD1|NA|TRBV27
TGTGCCAGCAGTCCCGTCCAGGACAGGGTTAAGCGTCAGCCCCAGCATTTT
CASSPVQDRVKRQPQHF
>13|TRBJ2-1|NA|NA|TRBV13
TGTGCCAGCAGCTCGAAGGGACACAATGAGCAGTTCTTC
CASSSKGHNEQFF
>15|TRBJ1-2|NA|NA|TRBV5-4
TGTGCCAGCAGCTTGGTAGGAGGGGCTAACTATGGCTACACCTTC
CASSLVGGANYGYTF
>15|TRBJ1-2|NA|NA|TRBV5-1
TGCGCCAGCAGCTTGGAGGGTCAGGGCGGCTATGGCTACACCTTC
CASSLEGQGGYGYTF
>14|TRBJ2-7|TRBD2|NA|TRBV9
TGTGCCAGCAGCGTAGGTAGCGGGCTATACGAGCAGTACTTC
CASSVGSGLYEQYF
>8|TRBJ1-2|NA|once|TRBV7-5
TGTGCCAGAAGCTCGAGCACCTTC
CARSSSTF
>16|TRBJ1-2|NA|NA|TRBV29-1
TGCAGCGTTGAAGTTGAAGGATTCCCTAATCTCTATGGCTACACCTTC
CSVEVEGFPNLYGYTF
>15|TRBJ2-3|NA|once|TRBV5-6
TGTGCCAGCAGCTTCAGTGGATTCGGGGCAGATACGCAGTATTTT
CASSFSGFGADTQYF
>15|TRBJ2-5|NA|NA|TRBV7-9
TGTGCCAGCAGCTTATACGTAGCAGGGGAAGAGACCCAGTACTTC
CASSLYVAGEETQYF
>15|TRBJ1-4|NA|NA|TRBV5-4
TGTGCCAGCAGCCACAGTACCTCGGGTAATGAAAAACTGTTTTTT
CASSHSTSGNEKLFF
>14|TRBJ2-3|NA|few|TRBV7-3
TGTGCCAGCAGCCCAGGAGGGAGCTCAGATACGCAGTATTTT
CASSPGGSSDTQYF
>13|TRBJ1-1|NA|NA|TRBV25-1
TGTGCCAGCAGTGAATACGGGACGGCTGAAGCTTTCTTT
CASSEYGTAEAFF
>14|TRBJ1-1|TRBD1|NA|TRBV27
TGTGCCAGCAGTCGACAGGGATTAGGCACTGAAGCTTTCTTT
CASSRQGLGTEAFF
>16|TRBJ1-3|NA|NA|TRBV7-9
TGTGCCAGCAGCTTAGTCGGCGGAAGCTCTGGAAACACCATATATTTT
CASSLVGGSSGNTIYF
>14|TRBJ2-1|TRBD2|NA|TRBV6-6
TGTGCCAGCACCCAGACTAGCGGGATACGTGAGCAGTTCTTC
CASTQTSGIREQFF
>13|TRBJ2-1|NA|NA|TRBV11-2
TGTGCCAGCAGCTTACTCATCTACAATGAGCAGTTCTTC
CASSLLIYNEQFF
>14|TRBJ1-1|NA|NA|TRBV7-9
TGTGCCAGCAGCTTATTAGGCCCATCCACTGAAGCTTTCTTT
CASSLLGPSTEAFF
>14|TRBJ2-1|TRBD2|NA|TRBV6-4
TGTGCCAGCAGTGGGGGACTAGCGGGGGATGAGCAGTTCTTC
CASSGGLAGDEQFF
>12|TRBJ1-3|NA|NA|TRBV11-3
TGTGCCAGCAGCTTAGCGGGAAACACCATATATTTT
CASSLAGNTIYF
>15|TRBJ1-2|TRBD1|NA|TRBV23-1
TGCGCCACAACGGGTGAGGTTGAGGGGGCGGGTGGCTACACCTTC
CATTGEVEGAGGYTF
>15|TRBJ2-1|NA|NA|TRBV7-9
TGTGCCAGCAGCTTAGCGGTGGCCAGCCGAGATGAGCAGTTCTTC
CASSLAVASRDEQFF
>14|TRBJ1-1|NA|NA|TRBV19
TGTGCCAGTAGTACCTCCATGGGGTATACTGAAGCTTTCTTT
CASSTSMGYTEAFF
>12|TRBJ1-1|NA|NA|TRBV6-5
TGTGCCAGCAGGGAGGCGACACCAGGGGCTCGCTTT
CASREATPGARF
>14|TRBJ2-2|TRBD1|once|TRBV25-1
TGTGCCAGCAGTTGGGACAGTGACACCGGGGAGCTGTTTTTT
CASSWDSDTGELFF
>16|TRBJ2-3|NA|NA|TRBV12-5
TGTGCTAGTGGTTTTTGGGTTCCCTCTTCAACAGATACGCAGTATTTT
CASGFWVPSSTDTQYF
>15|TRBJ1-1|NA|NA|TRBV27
TGTGCCAGCAGTATAACTTCAAGGGTAGGCACTGAAGCTTTCTTT
CASSITSRVGTEAFF
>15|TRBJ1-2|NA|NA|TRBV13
TGTGCCAGCAGCCTAGGAGCGGGGCCCCACTATGGCTACACCTTC
CASSLGAGPHYGYTF
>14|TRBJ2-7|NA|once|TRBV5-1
TGCGCCAGCAGCTTGGAAGAGGTTGTATACGAGCAGTACTTC
CASSLEEVVYEQYF
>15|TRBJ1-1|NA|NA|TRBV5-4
TGTGCCAGCAGCTCTTGGTGGGATCTGGGCACTGAAGCTTTCTTT
CASSSWWDLGTEAFF
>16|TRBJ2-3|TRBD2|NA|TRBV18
TGTGCCAGCTCACCAGGACTAGCGGAAAGCACAGATACGCAGTATTTT
CASSPGLAESTDTQYF
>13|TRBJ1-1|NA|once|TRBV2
TGTGCCAGCATTCCCCACGGTGGGGAGGAAGCTTTCTTT
CASIPHGGEEAFF
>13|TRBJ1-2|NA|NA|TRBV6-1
TGTGCCAGCAGTACCCCCGGCGCGGTTGGCTACACCTTC
CASSTPGAVGYTF
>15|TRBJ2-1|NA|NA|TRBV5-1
TGCGCCAGCAGCTCTTTACAGGGAACCTACAATGAGCAGTTCTTC
CASSSLQGTYNEQFF
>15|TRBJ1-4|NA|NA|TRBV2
TGTGCCAGCAGTGGGTTTGGGAAAAGCGGTGAAAAACTGTTTTTT
CASSGFGKSGEKLFF
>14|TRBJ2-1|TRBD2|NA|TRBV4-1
TGCGCCAGCAGCCAGGAGATGGGACTAGAAGAGCAGTTCTTC
CASSQEMGLEEQFF
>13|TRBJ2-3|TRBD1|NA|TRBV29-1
TGCAGCGCCTGGGACAGGGGCTCAGATACGCAGTATTTT
CSAWDRGSDTQYF
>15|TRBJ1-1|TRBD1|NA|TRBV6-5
TGTGCCAGCAGTTACGGGGACAGGGGGCAAACTGAAGCTTTCTTT
CASSYGDRGQTEAFF
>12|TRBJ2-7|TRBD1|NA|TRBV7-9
TGTGCCAGCAGCTTGACAGGGGCCGAGCAGTACTTC
CASSLTGAEQYF
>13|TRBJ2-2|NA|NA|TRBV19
TGTGCCAGTAGTATGAGCGGGACCGGGGAGCTGTTTTTT
CASSMSGTGELFF